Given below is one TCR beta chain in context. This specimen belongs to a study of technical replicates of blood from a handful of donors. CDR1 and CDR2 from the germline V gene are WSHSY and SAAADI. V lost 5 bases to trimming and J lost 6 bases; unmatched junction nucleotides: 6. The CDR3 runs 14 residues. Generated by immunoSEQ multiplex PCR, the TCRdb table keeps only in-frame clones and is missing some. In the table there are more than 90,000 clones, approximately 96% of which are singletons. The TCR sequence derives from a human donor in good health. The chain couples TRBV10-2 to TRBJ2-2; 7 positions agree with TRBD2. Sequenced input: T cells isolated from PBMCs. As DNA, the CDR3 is TGCGCCAGCAGTCGCGGGAGCAGCTCCGGGGAGCTGTTTTTT. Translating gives CASSRGSSSGELFF.